This TCR beta chain is drawn from a study of blood T cells in healthy people across ages (dated by TCRdb to the mid-2010s). Describing the broader study: Template switching captured roughly one uniquely barcoded TCR beta cDNA molecule per two T cells in model experiments. Age-related changes in TCR beta repertoire diversity were measured in the study by deep sequencing normalized with unique cDNA molecular identifiers. The donors were split into four age groups: young (average 16 years), middle-aged (around 37), aged (about 56) and long-lived (82). To avoid experimental bias, donors of different ages were spread randomly across the sequencing lanes. The study analyzed two additional independent replicas of 1 million unique cDNA reads from the same blood draw for two donors, one aged 18 to 30 and one aged 80 or older.

The method was 5' RACE. The sequencing machine was an Illumina HiSeq 2500. A second 7 to 11 cycle PCR used a sample-barcoded 5' primer and a J-beta primer mix. A template-switch 5' adaptor carrying 12 random nucleotides introduced a unique molecular identifier onto each TCR beta cDNA molecule. Each sample yielded at least 3 million CDR3-containing paired-end reads. First-strand cDNA synthesis was performed from all RNA using the Mint cDNA synthesis kit, with priming by a TRBC-specific oligonucleotide. Following uracil-DNA glycosylase treatment, a first 18-cycle PCR with universal primers M1SS and BC2_uni_R was performed on all cDNA. Per the original workflow: Each sample was normalized by randomly selecting 1 million high-quality reads, each carrying a distinct molecular identifier. Reads sharing molecular identifiers were discarded rather than binned into consensus sequences. MiTCR, run with a Q25 quality threshold and the strictest error-elimination algorithm, handled CDR3 identification, clonotype clustering and error correction. A nonparametric unseen species model using Euler transformation provided a lower-bound estimate of total TCR beta diversity. Clones were called with MiXCR by TCRdb after fastp trimmed the public reads at Q25, and only in-frame beta chains were retained. Duplicate CDR3 protein sequences are folded into a single record with the most common DNA and genes. These V and J calls are TCRdb output, not the study's own analysis. The sample yields roughly 1.4 million distinct CDR3 sequences; approximately 63% were counted once. 5.5% to 8% of the sample belongs to the ten largest clones.

The study at large found these results: Compared with the aged group, the long-lived group had more naive CD4+ T cells, fewer expanded clones and increased TCR diversity, a pattern suggesting age selection. Donor CMV infection status was unknown, potentially confounding age-related changes in expanded clonotypes. Estimates of total diversity based on one million sequenced T cells were regarded as lower bounds and as underestimates. Observed TCR beta diversity correlated strongly with the percentage of naive T cells measured by flow cytometry. Observed TCR beta diversity per million T cells fell roughly linearly with age, and a significant reduction was already apparent by age approximately 40. Conclusive comparison of naive and antigen-experienced compartments was prevented by the profiling of bulk unsorted PBMCs.

Donors were a few dozen systemically healthy Caucasian individuals from Russia aged 6 to 90 years. Each donor gave about 9.8 milliliters of peripheral blood, drawn into EDTA-treated Vacutainer tubes. Ficoll-Paque density-gradient centrifugation was used to isolate PBMCs, with at least 6.5 million per sample. Total RNA, at least 6 micrograms per sample, was extracted from PBMCs with Trizol reagent. The percentages of naive CD45RAhigh/CD27high T cells were determined by flow cytometry on a PBMC aliquot from every donor. With respect to this clonotype: Which antigen it targets is not known. The input lacks base qualities; no much larger clone sits a single base away.

This sequence was found in a man aged 18 to 29 in good health. The sequencing sample was made of blood.

The CDR3 reads as follows: CASSEQSRGLRYEQYF. In nucleotide form, the sequence is TGTGCCAGCAGTGAACAGTCCAGGGGGCTAAGGTACGAGCAGTACTTC. In this chain, TRBV2 is recombined with TRBJ2-7, with 8 bases in between that match TRBD1. From the cysteine up to the phenylalanine, the CDR3 has a length of 16 residues. Here the CDR3 DNA is all that survives: 48 bases in frame from base 1. Trimming takes 2 bases off V and 4 bases off J; junction bases not matched to a gene: 10. CDR1 and CDR2, looked up from the germline V gene, are SNHLY and FYNNEI.